This is a list of T cell receptor beta chains from one sample in a study of beta chain features in type 1 diabetes. Using immunoSEQ multiplex PCR, the repertoire was profiled, and TCRdb retains in-frame clones only, with some absent. Here the sample spans 150,000 to 200,000 clones, just over 8% being singletons. The sample consisted of central memory CD4+ T cells from blood. All receptors come from a woman aged 18 to 35 with type 1 diabetes. Each CDR3 is given with its conserved first and last residue. A D gene is named only where the DNA matches it firmly. Part of the rows lack a size; the others show once, few, many or a class for expanded clones.

j_gene | d_gene | abundance | v_gene | CDR3nt | CDR3aa
TRBJ2-5 | NA | few | TRBV10-3 | TGTGCCATCAGTGAGTTGGCAGGGAAAGAGACCCAGTACTTC | CAISELAGKETQYF
TRBJ2-1 | TRBD2 | few | TRBV28 | TGTGCCAGCAGTTTAGTAGGACTAGCGGGAGACGCCTCCAATGAGCAGTTCTTC | CASSLVGLAGDASNEQFF
TRBJ2-2 | NA | many | TRBV6-5 | TGTGCCATATCACGGACAGATCGCACCGGGGAGCTGTTTTTT | CAISRTDRTGELFF
TRBJ2-4 | NA | NA | TRBV7-9 | TGTGCCAGCAGCTTAATTGGGAGCGAAAAAAACATTCAGTACTTC | CASSLIGSEKNIQYF
TRBJ2-4 | NA | few | TRBV7-8 | TGTGCCAGCAGCTTAGGGACAGTAGCCAAAAACATTCAGTACTTC | CASSLGTVAKNIQYF
TRBJ2-7 | NA | NA | TRBV30 | TGTGCCTGGTCACTATCCTCCTACGAGCAGTACTTC | CAWSLSSYEQYF
TRBJ1-2 | TRBD1 | NA | TRBV9 | TGTGCCAGCAGCGTAGACCCCGGGCAGGGGGGCTATGGCTACACCTTC | CASSVDPGQGGYGYTF
TRBJ2-7 | NA | few | TRBV5-1 | TGCGCCAGCACCAAGGACAATGCCTACGAGCAGTACTTC | CASTKDNAYEQYF
TRBJ1-5 | TRBD1 | NA | TRBV29-1 | TGCAGCGTCGGACAGGGCAGGAATCAGCCCCAGCATTTT | CSVGQGRNQPQHF
TRBJ2-1 | TRBD1 | few | TRBV4-1 | TGCGCCAGCAGCCAAATGGGACCGGGACAGACTTACAATGAGCAGTTCTTC | CASSQMGPGQTYNEQFF
TRBJ2-1 | NA | NA | TRBV6-5 | TGTGCCAGCAGTTACGCCCGGAATGAGCAGTTCTTC | CASSYARNEQFF
TRBJ1-3 | NA | few | TRBV5-6 | TGTGCCAGCAGCTTGACAGGGATCGGGGGGAACACCATATATTTT | CASSLTGIGGNTIYF
TRBJ2-5 | TRBD2 | few | TRBV7-2 | TGTGCCAGCAGCCTGGGGACTAGCGGGCCCGGGGCCCAGTACTTC | CASSLGTSGPGAQYF
TRBJ2-2 | NA | many | TRBV7-9 | TGTGCCAGCAGCCGGGACTTGACGAACACCGGGGAGCTGTTTTTT | CASSRDLTNTGELFF
TRBJ1-1 | NA | few | TRBV6-6 | TGTGCCAGCAGTTACGGGGCAGGGGACACTGAAGCTTTCTTT | CASSYGAGDTEAFF
TRBJ2-7 | NA | few | TRBV30 | TGTGCCTTGAGGCGGACATCAACCTACGAGCAGTACTTC | CALRRTSTYEQYF
TRBJ2-1 | TRBD1 | NA | TRBV6-4 | TGTGCCAGCAGTGAGGGGACAGGGGACTACAATGAGCAGTTCTTC | CASSEGTGDYNEQFF
TRBJ2-7 | NA | NA | TRBV9 | TGTGCCAGCAGCAAATACCAAGAGGACGAGCAGTACTTC | CASSKYQEDEQYF
TRBJ2-2 | NA | NA | TRBV5-1 | TGCGCCAGCCATGGACGGGGAGACACCGGGGAGCTGTTTTTT | CASHGRGDTGELFF
TRBJ1-1 | NA | few | TRBV5-1 | TGCGCCAGCAGAATCGGACAGCCGCCTGGAACTGAAGCTTTCTTT | CASRIGQPPGTEAFF
TRBJ2-3 | TRBD1 | few | TRBV5-1 | TGCGCCAGCAGCGAGGGACAGTTAGATACGCAGTATTTT | CASSEGQLDTQYF
TRBJ2-7 | NA | NA | TRBV2 | TGTGCCAGCAGCCTATCGTCCTACGAGCAGTACTTC | CASSLSSYEQYF
TRBJ2-7 | NA | NA | TRBV19 | TGTGCCAGTAGTACGACAGGCTCGGTCTCCTACGAGCAGTACTTC | CASSTTGSVSYEQYF
TRBJ1-2 | TRBD1 | few | TRBV11-2 | TGTGCCAGCAGCCCGGGACAGAGATATGGCTACACCTTC | CASSPGQRYGYTF